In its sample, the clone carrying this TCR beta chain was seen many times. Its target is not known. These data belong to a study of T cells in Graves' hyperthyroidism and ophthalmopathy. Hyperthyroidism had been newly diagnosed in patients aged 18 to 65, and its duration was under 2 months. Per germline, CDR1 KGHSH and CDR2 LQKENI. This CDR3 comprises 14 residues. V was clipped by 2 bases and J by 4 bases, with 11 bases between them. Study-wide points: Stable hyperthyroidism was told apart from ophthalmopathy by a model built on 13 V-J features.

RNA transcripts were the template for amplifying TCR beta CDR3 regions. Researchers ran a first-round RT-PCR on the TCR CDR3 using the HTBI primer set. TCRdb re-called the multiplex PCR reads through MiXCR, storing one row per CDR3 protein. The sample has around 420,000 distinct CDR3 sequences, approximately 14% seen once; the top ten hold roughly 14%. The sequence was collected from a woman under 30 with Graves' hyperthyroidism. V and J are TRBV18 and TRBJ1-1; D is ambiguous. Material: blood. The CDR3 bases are TGTGCCAGCTCACCAGGGGAGGGAGGCACTGAAGCTTTCTTT. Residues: CASSPGEGGTEAFF.